The 24 T cell receptor beta chains listed next were all sequenced from one sample in a study of cytomegalovirus exposure and HLA in healthy donors. It was with 60 Vbeta and 13 Jbeta primers that the PCR ran. Libraries were prepared by immunoSEQ multiplex PCR; TCRdb keeps only in-frame clonotypes and omits some of them. The sample lists around 230,000 clones, 78% occurring once. The sequencing sample was made of PBMCs. The receptors here all came from a boy aged 10-17 years in good health and CMV-seronegative.

This chain connects TRBV29-1 to TRBJ1-4, with a weak D call TRBD1 (5 bases). The germline V gene has CDR1 SQVTM and CDR2 ANQGSEA. Trimming shortened V by 5 bases and J by 0 bases, and 10 bases separated the two germline ends. The CDR3 extends over 14 amino acids. The CDR3 region is CSVTGRATNEKLFF. CDR3 sequence (DNA): TGCAGCGTTACGGGCAGGGCAACTAATGAAAAACTGTTTTTT.

The chain is built from TRBV6-1 and TRBJ1-2; 11 bases are shared with TRBD1. V shed 4 bases, J shed 8 bases, and the junction held 3 bases outside the gene matches. The CDR3 consists of 13 residues. CDR1 and CDR2 (germline): MNHNS, SASEGT. The DNA for the CDR3 is TGTGCCAGCAGTGCCGGGACAGGGGGAGGCTACACCTTC. This sequence encodes CASSAGTGGGYTF.

The V call is TRBV13, the J call TRBJ2-5, with D perhaps TRBD1 (6 bases). The DNA end is a closer match to TRBJ2-7, so the J assignment may be wrong. Per the germline V gene, CDR1 is PRHDT and CDR2 is FYEKMQ (reference sequence). This CDR3 contains 14 residues. The CDR3 DNA follows: TGTGCCAGCAGCCCACAGGGATATCCGAGCGAGCAGTACTTC. It codes for CASSPQGYPSEQYF.

The CDR3 is CASSVNRDPRNTEAFF. In DNA, the CDR3 is TGTGCCAGCAGTGTAAACAGGGATCCGAGAAACACTGAAGCTTTCTTT. J is TRBJ1-1 and V is TRBV6-1; D might be TRBD1 (6 bases). The V and J ends lost 4 bases and 2 bases respectively, with 17 bases between them. This CDR3 region has 16 residues. CDR1 is MNHNS and CDR2 is SASEGT in the germline V gene.

This clone has more than one count but fewer than ten. The chain employs TRBV11-2 and TRBJ2-1; no firm D call. Trimming left V 2 bases short and J 0 bases short, with 20 bases between. Germline V gene sequence: CDR1 SGHAT, CDR2 FQNNGV. The CDR3 consists of 19 residues. CDR3 in DNA: TGTGCCAGCAGCTTACCCCCCAGGCTCAACAGTAGCTCCTACAATGAGCAGTTCTTC. Amino acids: CASSLPPRLNSSSYNEQFF. The full variable domain, its missing parts supplied by reference TRBV11-2 and TRBJ2-1, is EAGVAQSPRYKIIEKRQSVAFWCNPISGHATLYWYQQILGQGPKLLIQFQNNGVVDDSQLPKDRFSAERLKGVDSTLKIQPAKLEDSAVYLCASSLPPRLNSSSYNEQFFGPGTRLTVL.

The rearrangement links TRBV7-6 to TRBJ2-1, with TRBD2 identical over 10 bases. The CDR3 covers 16 residues. Germline V CDR1 and CDR2: SGHVS, FNYEAQ. V shed 1 base, J shed 3 bases, and the junction held 3 bases outside the gene matches. The DNA for the CDR3 is TGTGCCAGCAGCTTAGAAATAGCGGGAGGCTACAATGAGCAGTTCTTC. Translation gives CASSLEIAGGYNEQFF.

The chain uses TRBV5-1 and TRBJ1-2, with a weak D call TRBD1 (6 bases). Germline CDR1 reads SGHRS; CDR2 reads YFSETQ. With 4 bases removed from V and 3 bases from J, the gap between germline ends came to 10 bases. CDR3 length equals 13 residues. CDR3 nucleotide sequence: TGCGCCAGCAGCGGGACACCTGACTATGGCTACACCTTC. Translating gives CASSGTPDYGYTF.

The rearrangement joins TRBV14 to TRBJ2-3, with 10 bases identical to TRBD2. This CDR3 has 17 amino acids. The germline V gene has CDR1 SGHDN and CDR2 FVKESK. Germline trimming cut 1 base from V and 4 bases from J; bases unmatched to any gene: 8. The chain's CDR3 is CASSQVAGTSVSDTQYF. In DNA form, the CDR3 reads TGTGCCAGCAGCCAAGTCGCCGGGACTAGCGTTTCAGATACGCAGTATTTT.

This clone was found a few times. The rearrangement links TRBV4-1 to TRBJ2-3, with a tentative D call TRBD2 (5 bases). Germline CDR1 and CDR2: MGHRA and YSYEKL. The CDR3 has 16 residues. Trimming pared 0 bases from V and 2 bases from J, leaving 12 bases between. For the CDR3, the DNA is TGCGCCAGCAGCCAAGACGGAGAGGGATTCACAGATACGCAGTATTTT. Its translation is CASSQDGEGFTDTQYF.

The rearrangement joins TRBV19 to TRBJ2-1; D not resolved. The CDR3 runs 15 residues. Per germline, CDR1 LNHDA and CDR2 SQIVND (reference sequence). V lost 3 bases, J lost 5 bases, and 14 bases lay in between. As DNA, the CDR3 is TGTGCCAGTAGTATTGCCCTCGCACCTAACAATGAGCAGTTCTTC. Its translation is CASSIALAPNNEQFF.

This sequence joins TRBV4-1 and TRBJ1-1; D is perhaps TRBD1 (5 bases). The CDR3 has 14 amino acids. Trimming left V 0 bases short and J 1 base short, with 6 bases between. Germline CDR1 and CDR2: MGHRA and YSYEKL. CDR3 sequence (DNA): TGCGCCAGCAGCCAAGACCAGGGGAACACTGAAGCTTTCTTT. Its translation: CASSQDQGNTEAFF.

This CDR3 is CASRPLDRDNYGYTF. CDR3 DNA: TGTGCCAGCAGACCCCTGGACAGGGATAACTATGGCTACACCTTC. The gene calls are TRBV5-4 and TRBJ1-2, with 8 bases that match TRBD1. Trimming removed 5 bases from V and 1 base from J; junction bases left unmatched: 7. There are 15 residues in the CDR3. CDR1 is SGHNT and CDR2 is YYREEE in the germline V gene (reference sequence).

The CDR3 loop reads CASSLLVSDTQYF. The CDR3 coding sequence is TGTGCCAGCAGTTTACTCGTCTCAGATACGCAGTATTTT. This chain links TRBV27 with TRBJ2-3; D unclear. Germline V gives CDR1 MNHEY, CDR2 SMNVEV (reference sequence). The length of the CDR3 is 13 residues. V was clipped by 2 bases and J by 4 bases, with 7 bases between them.

To note about this clone: The junction and the germline gene differ at one end; a read error may be behind it. This chain connects TRBV7-9 to TRBJ1-6; D is ambiguous. Germline assignment: CDR1 SEHNR and CDR2 FQNEAQ (reference sequence). This CDR3 region has 16 residues. The CDR3 is CSSSSPLSSYNSPLHF. The CDR3 nucleotides are TGTTCCAGCAGCTCCCCCCTCAGCTCCTATAATTCACCCCTCCACTTT.

V usage is TRBV7-2 and J usage is TRBJ1-2; 8 bases are shared with TRBD1. In germline, CDR1 is SGHTA, CDR2 FQGNSA. The CDR3 has 17 amino acids. The V gene end was trimmed by 4 bases and the J gene end by 6 bases; junction bases not matched to a gene: 16. CDR3 in DNA: TGTGCCAGCAGCTGGTTGGCAAGGACAGGGACCGGTCATGGCTACACCTTC. It is translated as CASSWLARTGTGHGYTF.

The chain carries TRBV6-4 and TRBJ2-7; D gene unclear. The CDR3 contains 16 residues. Germline V CDR1 and CDR2: MRHNA, SNTAGT. Trimming removed 0 bases at V and 6 bases at J, with 18 bases between. CDR3 bases: TGTGCCAGCAGTGACTCGAGAGGTATAGAAGAAAGCGAGCAGTACTTC. It translates to CASSDSRGIEESEQYF.

The gene calls are TRBV6-5 and TRBJ2-7, with 7 bases identical to TRBD2. This CDR3 has 15 residues. Trimming removed 6 bases from V and 0 bases from J; junction bases left unmatched: 8. Per germline, CDR1 MNHEY and CDR2 SVGAGI. The CDR3 DNA reads as TGTGCCAGCAGCCCTCTGGGGGGGAGCTCCTACGAGCAGTACTTC. The encoded protein is CASSPLGGSSYEQYF.

The count of this clone is one. The genes are TRBV27 and TRBJ1-2; D ambiguous. V lost 9 bases and J lost 3, with 20 bases in between. The length of the CDR3 is 15 residues. The germline V gene has CDR1 MNHEY and CDR2 SMNVEV (reference sequence). Here the CDR3 reads CASEIHGQEHYGYTF. Here the CDR3 DNA reads TGTGCCAGTGAAATTCATGGGCAGGAACACTATGGCTACACCTTC.

J is TRBJ2-5 and V is TRBV6-5, with D perhaps matching TRBD2 (5 bases). In germline, CDR1 is MNHEY, CDR2 SVGAGI. V was pared by 7 bases and J by 9 bases, with 15 bases between. This CDR3 comprises 12 residues. The CDR3 coding sequence is TGTGCCAGCACCTCCCCGGACTGTTCCCAGTACTTC. Its protein product is CASTSPDCSQYF.

This clone was counted only a few times. This sequence joins TRBV10-3 and TRBJ2-7; D is perhaps TRBD2 (6 bases). Germline CDR1 is ENHRY and CDR2 is SYGVKD. With 8 bases removed from V and 3 bases from J, the gap between germline ends came to 11 bases. This CDR3 is built from 12 residues. Here the CDR3 reads CAIRGTYYEQYF. In DNA, the CDR3 is TGTGCCATCCGAGGGACTTACTACGAGCAGTACTTC.

This chain joins TRBV4-1 and TRBJ1-2; 8 nucleotides align to TRBD1. The CDR3 is 19 amino acids. The germline V gene encodes CDR1 MGHRA and CDR2 YSYEKL. V was clipped by 0 bases and J by 4 bases; unmatched bases: 16. The DNA for the CDR3 is TGCGCCAGCAGCCAAGAAGAGGGTACCGGGACAGGTCCACCCTATGGCTACACCTTC. It specifies CASSQEEGTGTGPPYGYTF.

This sequence joins TRBV6-5 and TRBJ2-7; 10 bases line up with TRBD2. This CDR3 spans 15 amino acids. Germline V gene lookup returns CDR1 MNHEY and CDR2 SVGAGI. The J segment lost 5 bases and the V segment lost 0 bases, leaving 4 bases of the junction unmatched. This CDR3 reads CASSYSASGSHEQYF. The CDR3 region has the DNA TGTGCCAGCAGTTACTCGGCTAGCGGGAGCCACGAGCAGTACTTC.

This chain connects TRBV30 to TRBJ1-4, with unresolved D. Germline V gives CDR1 GTSNPN, CDR2 SVGIG (reference sequence). The CDR3 has 13 amino acids. This CDR3 reads CAAIAGGYEKLFF. Here the CDR3 DNA reads TGTGCAGCGATCGCGGGAGGGTATGAAAAACTGTTTTTT.

The rearrangement joins TRBV7-6 to TRBJ1-3; a weak D match, TRBD1 (6 bases). V shed 2 bases and J shed 7 bases, with 12 bases lying between them. The CDR3 spans 14 residues. Germline V gene lookup returns CDR1 SGHVS and CDR2 FNYEAQ. The CDR3 coding sequence is TGTGCCAGCAGCTTAAATACAGGGCCGAACACCATATATTTT. This translates into CASSLNTGPNTIYF.